These 14 T cell receptor beta chains originate from one sample sequenced in a study of response to subunit inactivated influenza vaccine. Each CDR3 protein gets one entry after TCRdb re-called the RT-PCR reads with MiXCR. Of around 490,000 distinct CDR3 sequences listed, roughly 8.2% are singletons. This specimen consisted of PBMCs from blood, obtained about 23 months after vaccination. Receptor source: a man between 50 and 70 years old who received an inactivated influenza vaccine.

This clonotype came up a few times. The genes are TRBV2 and TRBJ2-3; 7 bases line up with TRBD2. This CDR3 has 15 amino acids. With V trimmed by 6 bases and J by 5 bases, 11 bases remained unmatched. Germline V gives CDR1 SNHLY, CDR2 FYNNEI. In nucleotides, the CDR3 is TGTGCCAGCAGGACCGCTAGCGGCGCGGGAGATACGCAGTATTTT. Protein product: CASRTASGAGDTQYF.

This clonotype was detected many times. The rearrangement links TRBV7-2 to TRBJ2-5, with D unclear. Germline CDR1 SGHTA, CDR2 FQGNSA. The length of the CDR3 is 11 residues. Between the trimmed V and J ends, which lost 5 bases and 3 bases, there was a span of 4 bases. Here the CDR3 DNA reads TGTGCCAGCAGCGCCAAAGAGACCCAGTACTTC. This translates into CASSAKETQYF.

This clonotype was seen more than once but under ten times. This chain joins TRBV29-1 and TRBJ2-7; D unresolved. The ends were cut back, 1 base at V and 3 bases at J, with 4 bases in the middle. CDR3 size: 11 residues. CDR1 is SQVTM and CDR2 is ANQGSEA in the germline V gene. CDR3 amino acids: CSVEAGYEQYF. In nucleotides, the CDR3 is TGCAGCGTTGAAGCAGGCTACGAGCAGTACTTC.

V usage is TRBV9 and J usage is TRBJ2-3, with 9 nucleotides matching TRBD2. CDR3 length: 16 residues. V shed 5 bases and J 5 bases; nucleotides not matched to a gene: 12. Germline V gene data show CDR1 as SGDLS and CDR2 as YYNGEE. The CDR3 region has the DNA TGTGCCAGCAGTTCCTATGGCGCTAGCGGGATAGATACGCAGTATTTT. This translates into CASSSYGASGIDTQYF.

V gene TRBV6-2 or TRBV6-3 combines with J gene TRBJ2-7; possibly TRBD2 for D (6 bases). The V gene's germline CDR1 is MNHEY and CDR2 SVGEGT. CDR3 length equals 13 residues. The V gene lost 9 bases and the J gene lost 5 bases, with 17 bases spanning the gap. The CDR3: CASRTSGGDEQYF. CDR3 nucleotide sequence: TGTGCCAGTAGGACGAGTGGAGGGGACGAGCAGTACTTC.

This clonotype was picked up many times. This chain links TRBV28 with TRBJ1-5; TRBD1 matches at 7 bases. This CDR3 has 15 amino acids. The J segment lost 0 bases and the V segment lost 5 bases, leaving 4 bases of the junction unmatched. Germline values: CDR1 MDHEN, CDR2 SYDVKM. The chain's CDR3 is CASSGQVYSNQPQHF. The CDR3 DNA reads TGTGCCAGCAGTGGACAGGTGTATAGCAATCAGCCCCAGCATTTT.

The chain combines TRBV11-2 with TRBJ2-5; possible D gene TRBD2, 6 bases. The CDR3 sequence is 15 residues long. Germline-derived CDR1 and CDR2 are SGHAT and FQNNGV. V lost 3 bases, J lost 2 bases, and 13 bases lay in between. Here the CDR3 DNA reads TGTGCCAGCAGCTTTGGAGGGGCGCCTCAAGAGACCCAGTACTTC. Protein product: CASSFGGAPQETQYF.

This sequence joins TRBV12-3 or TRBV12-4 and TRBJ1-5; D is ambiguous. The length of the CDR3 is 14 residues. V shed 6 bases and J shed 4 bases, with 13 bases lying between them. CDR3 in amino acids: CASRPRRGNQPQHF. Here the CDR3 DNA reads TGTGCCAGCAGACCAAGACGGGGAAATCAGCCCCAGCATTTT.

Only a few counts were recorded for this clonotype. The chain is built from TRBV12-3 or TRBV12-4 and TRBJ2-7, with 14 bases matching TRBD2. Trimming cost V 6 bases and J 4 bases; bases outside gene matches: 5. The CDR3 contains 15 residues. The CDR3 protein is CASREGTSGRYEQYF. CDR3 sequence (DNA): TGTGCCAGCAGGGAGGGGACTAGCGGGAGATACGAGCAGTACTTC.

In its sample, this clonotype was seen a few times. The chain links TRBV11-3 to TRBJ2-1; D possibly corresponds to TRBD1 (6 bases). Germline CDR1 reads SGHNT; CDR2 reads YENEEA. The V end lost 4 bases, the J end lost 11 bases, and 12 bases lay between the germline ends. This CDR3 comprises 12 residues. For the CDR3, the DNA is TGTGCCAGCAGCTCCGACGGGGACAAGCAGTTCTTC. Amino acid sequence: CASSSDGDKQFF.

In its sample, this clonotype was seen a few times. This clone may be a read error of a much larger clone one base away. The genes are TRBV4-1 and TRBJ2-5; perhaps TRBD1 as D (5 bases). Germline V gene sequence: CDR1 MGHRA, CDR2 YSYEKL. The CDR3 consists of 13 residues. This CDR3 is CASSLTGQETLYF. The CDR3 DNA is TGCGCCAGCAGCCTTACAGGCCAAGAGACCCTGTACTTC.

This clonotype was counted ten times or more. J is TRBJ2-5 and V is TRBV28, with D hard to call. Between the trimmed V and J ends, which lost 4 bases and 5 bases, there was a span of 20 bases. CDR3 length equals 16 residues. Germline CDR1 MDHEN, CDR2 SYDVKM. DNA of the CDR3: TGTGCCAGCAGTTCCCCCCTGGACGGGTTTGGGGAGACCCAGTACTTC. Its protein is CASSSPLDGFGETQYF.

The chain links TRBV27 to TRBJ2-3; 10 bases map to TRBD2. There are 17 residues in the CDR3. J gave up 0 bases and V 5 bases, and 8 bases lay outside the gene matches. CDR1 is MNHEY and CDR2 is SMNVEV in the germline V gene (reference sequence). CDR3 in DNA: TGTGCCAGCAGTCCCCTCCCTAGCGGGGGTAGCACAGATACGCAGTATTTT. It codes for CASSPLPSGGSTDTQYF.

This clonotype was counted between two and nine times. The chain employs TRBV19 and TRBJ2-3, with 12 bases lining up with TRBD2. Germline lookup yields CDR1 LNHDA and CDR2 SQIVND (reference sequence). The trim removed 3 bases at V and 1 base at J, leaving 11 bases unmatched. CDR3 length equals 19 residues. The CDR3 region is CASSILTSGRWSGTDTQYF. The CDR3 DNA is TGTGCCAGTAGTATCCTGACTAGCGGGAGATGGAGTGGCACAGATACGCAGTATTTT. The full variable domain, completed using reference TRBV19 and TRBJ2-3, is DGGITQSPKYLFRKEGQNVTLSCEQNLNHDAMYWYRQDPGQGLRLIYYSQIVNDFQKGDIAEGYSVSREKKESFPLTVTSAQKNPTAFYLCASSILTSGRWSGTDTQYFGPGTRLTVL.